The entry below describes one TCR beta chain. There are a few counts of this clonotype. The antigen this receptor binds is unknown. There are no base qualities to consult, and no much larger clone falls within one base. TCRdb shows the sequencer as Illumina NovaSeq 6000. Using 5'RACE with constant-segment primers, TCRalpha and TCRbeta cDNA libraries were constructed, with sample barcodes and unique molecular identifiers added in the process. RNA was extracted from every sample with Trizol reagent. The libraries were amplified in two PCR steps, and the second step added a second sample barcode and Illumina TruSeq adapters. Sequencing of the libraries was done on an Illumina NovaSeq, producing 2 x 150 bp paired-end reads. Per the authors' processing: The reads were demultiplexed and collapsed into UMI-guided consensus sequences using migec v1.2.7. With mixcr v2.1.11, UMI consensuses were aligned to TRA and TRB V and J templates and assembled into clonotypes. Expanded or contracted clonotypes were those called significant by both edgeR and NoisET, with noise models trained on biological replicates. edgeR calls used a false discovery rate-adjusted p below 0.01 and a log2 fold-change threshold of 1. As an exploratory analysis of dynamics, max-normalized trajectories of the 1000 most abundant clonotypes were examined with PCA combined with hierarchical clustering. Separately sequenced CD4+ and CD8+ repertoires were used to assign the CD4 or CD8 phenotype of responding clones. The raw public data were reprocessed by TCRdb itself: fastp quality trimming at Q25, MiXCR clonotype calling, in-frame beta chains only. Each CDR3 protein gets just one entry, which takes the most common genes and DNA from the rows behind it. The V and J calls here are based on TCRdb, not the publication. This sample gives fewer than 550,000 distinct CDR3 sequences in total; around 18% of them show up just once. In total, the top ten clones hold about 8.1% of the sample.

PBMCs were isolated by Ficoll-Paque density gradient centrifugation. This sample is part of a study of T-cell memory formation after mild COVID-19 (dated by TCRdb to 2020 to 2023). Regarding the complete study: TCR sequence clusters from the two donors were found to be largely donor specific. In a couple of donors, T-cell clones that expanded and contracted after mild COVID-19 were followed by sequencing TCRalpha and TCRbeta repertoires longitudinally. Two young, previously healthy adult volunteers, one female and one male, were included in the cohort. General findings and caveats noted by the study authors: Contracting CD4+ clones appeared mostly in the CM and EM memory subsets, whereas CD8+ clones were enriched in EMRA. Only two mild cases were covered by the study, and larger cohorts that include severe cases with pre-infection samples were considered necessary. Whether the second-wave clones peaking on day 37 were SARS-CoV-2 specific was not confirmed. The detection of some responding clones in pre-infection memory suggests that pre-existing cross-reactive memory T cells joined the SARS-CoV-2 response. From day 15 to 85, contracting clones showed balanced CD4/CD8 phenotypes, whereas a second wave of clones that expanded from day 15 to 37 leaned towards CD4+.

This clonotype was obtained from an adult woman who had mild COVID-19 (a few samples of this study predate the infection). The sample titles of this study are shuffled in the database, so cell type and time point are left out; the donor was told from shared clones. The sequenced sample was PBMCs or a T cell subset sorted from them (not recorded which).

The nucleotides are TGCAGCGTAACATCTGGGGCGGGAGAGACCCAGTACTTC. Translation gives CSVTSGAGETQYF. The V and J segments used are TRBV29-1 and TRBJ2-5, with the D gene tentatively TRBD1 or TRBD2, based on 5 matching bases in each. CDR1 SQVTM and CDR2 ANQGSEA are derived from the germline V gene. Measured from the cysteine to the phenylalanine, the CDR3 is 13 residues long. Kept here is only the CDR3 DNA, which spans 39 bases and is read in frame from base 1. The V and J ends are trimmed by 6 bases and 4 bases, leaving 15 bases between them.